What follows are 6 T cell receptor beta chains derived from one specimen sequenced in a study of cytomegalovirus exposure and HLA in healthy donors. 13 Jbeta primers and 60 Vbeta primers were used for the PCR. Profiling relied on immunoSEQ multiplex PCR, and the TCRdb table lists in-frame clones only, not all of them. The sample lists over 85,000 clones, 55% to 80% occurring once. The sample comprised PBMCs. All receptors derive from a human donor in good health.

This clone occurred once. The V call is TRBV27, the J call TRBJ2-2; D possibly corresponds to TRBD1 (6 bases). This CDR3 spans 18 amino acids. Trimming left V 5 bases short and J 0 bases short, with 19 bases between. The germline V gene has CDR1 MNHEY and CDR2 SMNVEV (reference sequence). CDR3 bases: TGTGCCAGCAGTAACTACCACAGGGTAGGACCGAACACCGGGGAGCTGTTTTTT. Its protein is CASSNYHRVGPNTGELFF.

The chain couples TRBV10-3 to TRBJ1-2; 7 nucleotides agree with TRBD1. Unmatched junction bases numbered 9, after V lost 10 bases and J lost 4 bases. Germline V CDR1 and CDR2: ENHRY, SYGVKD. There are 13 residues in the CDR3. CDR3 residues: CASIGRDSYGYTF. As DNA, the CDR3 is TGTGCCAGCATAGGTAGGGACAGCTATGGCTACACCTTC.

The rearrangement links TRBV2 to TRBJ1-4; 7 positions agree with TRBD1. The germline gives CDR1 SNHLY, CDR2 FYNNEI. The CDR3 loop spans 14 amino acids. V was clipped by 5 bases and J by 4 bases; unmatched bases: 4. The CDR3 is CASSHRGLNEKLFF. The CDR3 bases are TGTGCCAGCAGTCACAGGGGCCTTAATGAAAAACTGTTTTTT.

This chain joins TRBV5-4 and TRBJ1-1; D is possibly TRBD1 (5 bases). The CDR3 sequence is 11 residues long. Trimming stripped 0 bases from V and 11 bases from J, with 8 bases between. Germline loops: CDR1 SGHNT, CDR2 YYREEE (reference sequence). CDR3 nucleotide sequence: TGTGCCAGCAGCTTGGGCAGGGTTGCTTTCTTT. Translated, it gives CASSLGRVAFF.

The sample holds a few counts of this clone. The chain couples TRBV6-6 to TRBJ1-1; D remains ambiguous. The CDR3 spans 16 residues. Trimming removed 0 bases from V and 0 bases from J, with 11 bases in between. Germline V lookup: CDR1 MNHNY, CDR2 SVGAGI (reference sequence). CDR3 DNA: TGTGCCAGCAGTTACTCTTCAGAAAATATGAACACTGAAGCTTTCTTT. Its translation is CASSYSSENMNTEAFF.

V gene TRBV6-1 combines with J gene TRBJ2-7, with TRBD2 matching over 11 bases. The length of the CDR3 is 18 residues. Trimming took 4 bases from V and 0 from J; bases not matched to a gene: 11. The germline V gene has CDR1 MNHNS and CDR2 SASEGT. The CDR3 is CASSADGLAGHHSYEQYF. The CDR3 nucleotides are TGTGCCAGCAGTGCCGACGGACTAGCGGGCCACCACTCCTACGAGCAGTACTTC.